One sample yielded the 14 T cell receptor beta chains listed below, sequenced in a study of CD8 T cells in ankylosing spondylitis. Broader study findings: Ankylosing spondylitis blood appeared to be characterized by a TCR beta motif of under 10 highly homologous variants.

Each CDR3 protein is one row after TCRdb ran MiXCR on the 5' RACE reads. Of under 950,000 distinct CDR3 sequences detected, roughly 19% appear once; the ten largest clones hold around 19%. Their cognate antigens are unknown. The sample consisted of blood, either unsorted or a sorted T cell fraction (not recorded which). Receptors originate from a male donor with ankylosing spondylitis.

This clonotype was counted between two and nine times. V is TRBV3-1 and J is TRBJ1-1; tentative D call: TRBD1 (5 bases). Germline V gene sequence: CDR1 LGHDT, CDR2 YNNKEL (reference sequence). Trimming cost V 4 bases and J 2 bases, with 17 bases left between them. The CDR3 contains 16 residues. The CDR3 region has the DNA TGTGCCAGCAGCCCTCGGGGCCGGACCATAAACACTGAAGCTTTCTTT. Translated, it gives CASSPRGRTINTEAFF.

The chain couples TRBV12-3 or TRBV12-4 to TRBJ2-1, with D possibly TRBD1 on 6 matching bases. The CDR3 runs to 16 residues. Trimming cost V 6 bases and J 0 bases, with 15 bases left between them. For the CDR3, the DNA is TGTGCCAGCAGAAGTACGGGACACAGCTCCTACAATGAGCAGTTCTTC. Translating gives CASRSTGHSSYNEQFF.

This clonotype was observed a handful of times. The chain couples TRBV7-2 to TRBJ2-7, with 12 bases fitting TRBD2. Germline CDR1 is SGHTA and CDR2 is FQGNSA. The V gene end was trimmed by 5 bases and the J gene end by 3 bases; junction bases not matched to a gene: 5. CDR3 size: 15 residues. In DNA, the CDR3 is TGTGCCAGCAGCCCGACTAGCGGGAGAGTCTACGAGCAGTACTTC. It translates to CASSPTSGRVYEQYF.

The table lists this clonotype with a few counts. The rearrangement uses TRBV10-1 and TRBJ2-3; D perhaps matches TRBD1 (6 bases). Germline CDR1 reads WNHNN; CDR2 reads SYGVQD (reference sequence). The CDR3 sequence is 16 residues long. The V gene lost 2 bases and the J gene lost 4 bases, with 16 bases spanning the gap. Here the CDR3 DNA reads TGCGCCAGCAGTGAGCCAGGGGCCGGGGTTTCAGATACGCAGTATTTT. Its translation: CASSEPGAGVSDTQYF.

The chain is built from TRBV7-2 and TRBJ1-4; tentative D call: TRBD1 (5 bases). Trimming removed 3 bases at V and 6 bases at J, with 14 bases between. The CDR3 is 15 amino acids. The germline gives CDR1 SGHTA, CDR2 FQGNSA. The CDR3 spells CASSLGGSAYEKLFF. In DNA, the CDR3 is TGTGCCAGCAGCTTGGGGGGGAGCGCTTATGAAAAACTGTTTTTT.

Only a few counts were recorded for this clonotype. The genes are TRBV7-2 and TRBJ2-7; 7 positions agree with TRBD2. Germline values: CDR1 SGHTA, CDR2 FQGNSA. V lost 2 bases to trimming and J lost 1 base; unmatched junction nucleotides: 8. CDR3 length: 16 amino acids. CDR3 amino acids: CASSLIVGGRSYEQYF. The CDR3 nucleotides read TGTGCCAGCAGCTTAATTGTTGGCGGGAGATCCTACGAGCAGTACTTC.

The V gene is TRBV9, the J gene TRBJ1-2, with D maybe TRBD1 (6 bases). Germline V gene data show CDR1 as SGDLS and CDR2 as YYNGEE. This CDR3 region has 17 residues. The V and J ends lost 0 bases and 2 bases respectively, with 17 bases between them. The DNA of the CDR3 is TGTGCCAGCAGCGTAGCGGGCCCCGACAGGAGGAACTATGGCTACACCTTC. Protein sequence: CASSVAGPDRRNYGYTF.

With regard to this clonotype: A read error is possible here, since a much larger clone lies one base away. V gene TRBV28 combines with J gene TRBJ1-5; D gene unclear. The V and J ends lost 2 bases and 3 bases respectively, with 2 bases between them. The CDR3 loop spans 12 amino acids. CDR1 is MDHEN and CDR2 is SYDVKM in the germline V gene. This CDR3 is CASSLTNQPQHF. The DNA for the CDR3 is TGTGCCAGCAGTTTAACCAATCAGCCCCAGCATTTT.

This clonotype appeared a few times. CDR3 in amino acids: CASSAGTSFTHTDTQYF. The CDR3 nucleotides are TGTGCCAGCAGCGCCGGGACTAGCTTCACCCACACAGATACGCAGTATTTT. The chain uses TRBV5-6 and TRBJ2-3, with 9 bases matching TRBD2. Germline loops: CDR1 SGHDT, CDR2 YYEEEE. Trimming removed 4 bases from V and 2 bases from J; junction bases left unmatched: 11. The CDR3 extends over 17 amino acids. Combining the CDR3 with reference TRBV5-6 and TRBJ2-3 gives the whole variable domain DAGVTQSPTHLIKTRGQQVTLRCSPKSGHDTVSWYQQALGQGPQFIFQYYEEEERQRGNFPDRFSGHQFPNYSSELNVNALLLGDSALYLCASSAGTSFTHTDTQYFGPGTRLTVL.

The table lists this clonotype with a count of one. The rearrangement joins TRBV11-3 to TRBJ1-1; no clear D. V dropped 7 bases and J dropped 0 bases, with 12 bases sitting between them. The germline V gene encodes CDR1 SGHNT and CDR2 YENEEA. The CDR3 spans 14 residues. The chain's CDR3 is CASTTESMNTEAFF. The CDR3 DNA is TGTGCCAGCACGACTGAATCAATGAACACTGAAGCTTTCTTT.

This clonotype was counted between two and nine times. In DNA, the CDR3 is TGCGCCAGCTTTCGAGGGACGGGGAACACTGAAGCTTTCTTT. Amino acid sequence: CASFRGTGNTEAFF. This chain joins TRBV5-1 and TRBJ1-1; TRBD1 might be the D (5 bases). Trimming pared 7 bases from V and 1 base from J, leaving 14 bases between. Germline V gene data show CDR1 as SGHRS and CDR2 as YFSETQ. The CDR3 spans 14 residues.

The CDR3 reads CASSLGGGRQGNQPQHF. The CDR3 DNA reads as TGCGCCAGCAGCCTCGGGGGCGGGCGGCAGGGGAATCAGCCCCAGCATTTT. The chain links TRBV4-1 to TRBJ1-5; D may be TRBD1 (6 bases). Between the trimmed V and J ends, which lost 4 bases and 4 bases, there was a span of 20 bases. The CDR3 is made up of 17 amino acids. The V gene's germline CDR1 is MGHRA and CDR2 YSYEKL.

This chain uses TRBV13 with TRBJ2-3; 8 nucleotides align to TRBD2. CDR1 and CDR2 (germline): PRHDT, FYEKMQ (reference sequence). Trimming removed 3 bases from V and 5 bases from J; junction bases left unmatched: 7. The CDR3 consists of 15 residues. CDR3 amino acids: CASSLGQAGGDTQYF. The CDR3 DNA is TGTGCCAGCAGCTTGGGGCAGGCGGGGGGAGATACGCAGTATTTT.

A few counts support this clonotype. This rearrangement joins TRBV5-1 to TRBJ1-4; 8 bases map to TRBD1. The germline V gene has CDR1 SGHRS and CDR2 YFSETQ. The J segment lost 3 bases and the V segment lost 7 bases, leaving 5 bases of the junction unmatched. This CDR3 is built from 14 residues. The CDR3 bases are TGCGCCAGCCGAAAGACAGGGGCTAATGAAAAACTGTTTTTT. Its protein is CASRKTGANEKLFF. The entire variable domain, with the rest obtained from reference TRBV5-1 and TRBJ1-4, is as follows: KAGVTQTPRYLIKTRGQQVTLSCSPISGHRSVSWYQQTPGQGLQFLFEYFSETQRNKGNFPGRFSGRQFSNSRSEMNVSTLELGDSALYLCASRKTGANEKLFFGSGTQLSVL.